This T cell receptor beta chain was found in a study of beta chain features in type 1 diabetes. Study as a whole: Patients were similar to healthy donors in age and gender (as well as in cell yields). Findings and caveats of the study: Moderately but significantly shorter TCRB CDR3s were found in Type 1 diabetes patients in all four CD4+ subsets.

Germline lookup yields CDR1 SGHTA and CDR2 FQGNSA. The CDR3 contains 13 residues. Points on this clone: Its target is unknown.

Expressed TCRB transcripts were sequenced, since all the RNA that had been isolated was reverse transcribed. The repertoire was sequenced with immunoSEQ multiplex PCR; TCRdb's copy has only in-frame clones and lacks some. The repertoire holds 50,000 or so clones, with under 55% as singletons. The sequence was collected from a man under 40 with type 1 diabetes. The chain has TRBV7-2 and TRBJ2-5, with TRBD1 as a possible D gene (5 bases). The J call could be wrong; TRBJ2-7 is a better fit for the DNA end. Sequencing was done on a sample of Tregs from blood. As DNA, the CDR3 is TGTGCCAGCAGCTTCCCAGGGTCCTACGAGCAGTACTTC. This sequence encodes CASSFPGSYEQYF.